This entry lists 32 T cell receptor beta chains sequenced from one sample in a study of radiation and T cells in renal cell carcinoma. The time point denotes: blood 2 weeks post-SBRT. The sample's treatment: 15 Gy SBRT to primary tumor, nephrectomy 4 weeks later. The repertoire was sequenced with immunoSEQ multiplex PCR; TCRdb's copy has only in-frame clones and lacks some. The sample shows about 150,000 clones, over 80% of them seen only once. The sample consisted of blood, taken from a patient whose treatment included radiotherapy and nephrectomy. The receptors come from a woman between 45 and 65 years old with renal cell carcinoma.

This chain uses TRBV4-3 with TRBJ2-1, with TRBD2 matching over 7 bases. Germline V gene lookup returns CDR1 LGHNA and CDR2 YSLEER. V shed 1 base, J shed 4 bases, and the junction held 10 bases outside the gene matches. CDR3 size: 17 residues. As DNA, the CDR3 is TGCGCCAGCAGCCAAGGCCGGGGAGGGAAAATATACAATGAGCAGTTCTTC. This codes for CASSQGRGGKIYNEQFF.

This rearrangement joins TRBV18 to TRBJ1-2; no reliable D call. CDR3 length: 16 amino acids. Trimming removed 1 base at V and 8 bases at J, with 20 bases between. Germline assignment: CDR1 KGHSH and CDR2 LQKENI. This CDR3 reads CASSPLPAGDPYGYTF. DNA of the CDR3: TGTGCCAGCTCACCACTCCCTGCCGGGGATCCGTACGGCTACACCTTC.

This clone was seen a single time. The chain links TRBV2 to TRBJ1-6, with 8 positions matching TRBD1. The germline gives CDR1 SNHLY, CDR2 FYNNEI. V lost 5 bases, J lost 10 bases, and 10 bases stayed unmatched. CDR3 length: 15 amino acids. The CDR3 protein is CASSSDRGILSPLHF. Here the CDR3 DNA reads TGTGCCAGCAGTTCAGACAGGGGAATATTGTCACCCCTCCACTTT. Looking up the rest from reference TRBV2 and TRBJ1-6 gives the full variable domain: EPEVTQTPSHQVTQMGQEVILRCVPISNHLYFYWYRQILGQKVEFLVSFYNNEISEKSEIFDDQFSVERPDGSNFTLKIRSTKLEDSAMYFCASSSDRGILSPLHFGNGTRLTVT.

The chain uses TRBV19 and TRBJ2-2; 11 positions agree with TRBD2. J was trimmed by 4 bases and V by 6 bases; bases with no gene match: 4. Germline assignment: CDR1 LNHDA and CDR2 SQIVND (reference sequence). This CDR3 has 15 amino acids. CDR3 nucleotides: TGTGCCAGTAGCCTAGCGGGGGGCTCCACCGGGGAGCTGTTTTTT. As protein: CASSLAGGSTGELFF. The full variable domain, its missing parts supplied by reference TRBV19 and TRBJ2-2, is DGGITQSPKYLFRKEGQNVTLSCEQNLNHDAMYWYRQDPGQGLRLIYYSQIVNDFQKGDIAEGYSVSREKKESFPLTVTSAQKNPTAFYLCASSLAGGSTGELFFGEGSRLTVL.

J is TRBJ1-6 and V is TRBV10-2; no firm D call. The CDR3 covers 12 residues. V lost 8 bases to trimming and J lost 9 bases, with 11 bases between them. Germline-derived CDR1 and CDR2 are WSHSY and SAAADI. The CDR3 spells CASWSVGSPLHF. The CDR3 DNA is TGCGCCAGCTGGTCCGTAGGTTCACCCCTCCACTTT.

CDR3 protein: CASSPGGGGRETQYF. CDR3 coding DNA: TGTGCCAGTAGTCCCGGAGGAGGGGGCCGGGAGACCCAGTACTTC. J is TRBJ2-5 and V is TRBV19; weak D call: TRBD1 (7 bases). The CDR3 has 15 amino acids. CDR1 and CDR2 (germline): LNHDA, SQIVND (reference sequence). Trimming pared 5 bases from V and 5 bases from J, leaving 18 bases between.

In this sample, this clone turned up once. V usage is TRBV5-1 and J usage is TRBJ1-3, with TRBD1 as a possible D gene (5 bases). Germline loops: CDR1 SGHRS, CDR2 YFSETQ. V lost 0 bases and J lost 4, with 14 bases in between. The CDR3 sequence is 16 residues long. The CDR3 DNA reads as TGCGCCAGCAGCTTGGAGGGACTTACGTCGGGAAACACCATATATTTT. Protein product: CASSLEGLTSGNTIYF.

The J gene is TRBJ2-2, the V gene TRBV9; D gene ambiguous. V was pared by 0 bases and J by 2 bases, with 5 bases between. Germline CDR1 SGDLS, CDR2 YYNGEE. The CDR3 spans 14 residues. CDR3 sequence: CASSVEVNTGELFF. CDR3 DNA sequence: TGTGCCAGCAGCGTAGAAGTCAACACCGGGGAGCTGTTTTTT.

This sequence joins TRBV6-1 and TRBJ2-7; TRBD2 aligns across 10 bases. The V segment lost 6 bases and the J segment 5 bases; nucleotides outside the gene matches: 10. The germline gives CDR1 MNHNS, CDR2 SASEGT. CDR3 length equals 15 residues. The CDR3 loop is CASRGAGGRNHEQYF. The CDR3 DNA sequence: TGTGCCAGCAGAGGAGCGGGGGGGCGTAACCACGAGCAGTACTTC.

The rearrangement uses TRBV4-2 and TRBJ1-1; TRBD1 is a possible D gene (5 bases). Germline CDR1 is LGHNA and CDR2 is YNFKEQ. This CDR3 is built from 15 residues. Trimming took off 1 base at V and 5 bases at J, with 14 bases between the two ends. This CDR3 is CASSQVTGLSTEAFF. CDR3 sequence (DNA): TGTGCCAGCAGCCAAGTCACGGGGCTAAGTACTGAAGCTTTCTTT.

The chain recombines TRBV7-2 with TRBJ1-1; no definite D call. There are 15 residues in the CDR3. The V gene lost 1 base and the J gene lost 4 bases, with 13 bases spanning the gap. The germline CDR1 and CDR2 sequences are SGHTA and FQGNSA. DNA for the CDR3: TGTGCCAGCAGCTTAGGGACGGGGTGGGGCACTGAAGCTTTCTTT. Its protein is CASSLGTGWGTEAFF. The full variable domain, with the rest looked up from reference TRBV7-2 and TRBJ1-1, is GAGVSQSPSNKVTEKGKDVELRCDPISGHTALYWYRQSLGQGLEFLIYFQGNSAPDKSGLPSDRFSAERTGGSVSTLTIQRTQQEDSAVYLCASSLGTGWGTEAFFGQGTRLTVV.

This rearrangement joins TRBV7-2 to TRBJ2-5; D is perhaps TRBD1 or TRBD2 (5 bases each). Germline CDR1 is SGHTA and CDR2 is FQGNSA. Trimming took 6 bases from V and 5 from J, leaving 10 bases between them. CDR3 length: 12 residues. In nucleotides, the CDR3 is TGTGCCAGCAGACGGGACCGGGAGACCCAGTACTTC. It yields the protein CASRRDRETQYF.

The chain combines TRBV11-3 with TRBJ2-2; D call uncertain. With 2 bases removed from V and 7 bases from J, the gap between germline ends came to 5 bases. Germline V CDR1 and CDR2: SGHNT, YENEEA. The CDR3 is 12 amino acids. The CDR3 nucleotides read TGTGCCAGCAGCTTACGCTTCGGGGAGCTGTTTTTT. This translates into CASSLRFGELFF.

The genes are TRBV6-1 and TRBJ1-2; 9 bases map to TRBD1. The J segment lost 3 bases and the V segment lost 3 bases, leaving 8 bases of the junction unmatched. This CDR3 has 16 amino acids. CDR1 is MNHNS, CDR2 SASEGT, per germline. DNA for the CDR3: TGTGCCAGCAGTGATAAGGGGACAGGGATGTACTATGGCTACACCTTC. Protein: CASSDKGTGMYYGYTF.

V usage is TRBV6-1 and J usage is TRBJ1-2; 8 bases are a match to TRBD1. Trimming removed 6 bases from V and 7 bases from J; junction bases left unmatched: 7. Germline loops: CDR1 MNHNS, CDR2 SASEGT. The CDR3 is 13 amino acids. Here the CDR3 DNA reads TGTGCCAGCAGGCCGGACAGGGATATTGGCTACACCTTC. Protein: CASRPDRDIGYTF.

V usage is TRBV27 and J usage is TRBJ1-1; possibly TRBD1 for D (5 bases). Germline loops: CDR1 MNHEY, CDR2 SMNVEV (reference sequence). The CDR3 loop spans 16 amino acids. The V and J ends lost 1 base and 1 base respectively, with 13 bases between them. CDR3 region: CASSLWGRGGNTEAFF. The DNA of the CDR3 is TGTGCCAGCAGTTTATGGGGAAGGGGTGGGAACACTGAAGCTTTCTTT.

The chain carries TRBV6-5 and TRBJ1-1; D unresolved. Trimming removed 8 bases at V and 3 bases at J, with 13 bases between. This CDR3 is built from 13 residues. Germline values: CDR1 MNHEY, CDR2 SVGAGI. The CDR3 loop reads CASRPTWDTEAFF. In DNA form, the CDR3 reads TGTGCCAGCCGGCCGACTTGGGACACTGAAGCTTTCTTT.

This clone was picked up a small number of times. This sample includes further DNA sequences coding for the same CDR3. V and J are TRBV4-1 and TRBJ1-1; tentative D call: TRBD1 (6 bases). V dropped 1 base and J dropped 2 bases, with 8 bases sitting between them. The CDR3 loop spans 14 amino acids. Germline assignment: CDR1 MGHRA and CDR2 YSYEKL. CDR3 region: CASSQGTANTEAFF. CDR3 DNA: TGCGCCAGCAGCCAAGGGACAGCAAACACTGAAGCTTTCTTT.

The V gene is TRBV30, the J gene TRBJ2-7; TRBD2 matches at 7 bases. Germline trimming cut 0 bases from V and 6 bases from J; bases unmatched to any gene: 14. This CDR3 has 16 amino acids. In germline, CDR1 is GTSNPN, CDR2 SVGIG (reference sequence). CDR3 nucleotides: TGTGCCTGGAGTGTAGGGAGGGCTAGCGGCCCCCGCGAGCAGTACTTC. It is translated as CAWSVGRASGPREQYF.

The CDR3: CASSLGVAGGTDTQYF. The CDR3 nucleotides read TGTGCCAGCAGCTTAGGAGTAGCGGGAGGCACAGATACGCAGTATTTT. The rearrangement joins TRBV7-9 to TRBJ2-3, with TRBD2 matching over 9 bases. The V and J ends lost 1 base and 1 base, in that order; junction bases with no gene match: 3. Germline lookup yields CDR1 SEHNR and CDR2 FQNEAQ (reference sequence). The CDR3 loop spans 16 amino acids.

In its sample, this clone was seen once. The chain carries TRBV4-1 and TRBJ1-3, with D tentatively TRBD1 (5 bases). The CDR3 consists of 13 residues. Germline V lookup: CDR1 MGHRA, CDR2 YSYEKL. V was shortened by 4 bases and J by 13 bases, with 17 bases between the two germline ends. DNA for the CDR3: TGCGCCAGCAGCCGAGGGAGGGGTTCGGAAATATATTTT. Its protein product is CASSRGRGSEIYF.

The chain has TRBV6-6 and TRBJ1-4; 7 bases line up with TRBD1. The CDR3 is 13 residues long. With 5 bases clipped from V and 9 bases from J, the junction kept 6 bases outside the gene matches. The germline V gene has CDR1 MNHNY and CDR2 SVGAGI (reference sequence). This CDR3 reads CASSPETGQKLFF. In DNA form, the CDR3 reads TGTGCCAGCAGTCCGGAGACAGGGCAAAAACTGTTTTTT.

In its sample, this clone was seen once. A junction end diverges from the germline sequence, so it may reflect a read error. V is TRBV7-7 and J is TRBJ2-1; 15 bases align to TRBD2. Per the germline V gene, CDR1 is SSHAT and CDR2 is FNYEAQ (reference sequence). The CDR3 is 15 amino acids. For the CDR3, the DNA is TGTGCTAGCAGCTTATGGACTAGCGGGGGGGATGAGCAGTTCTTC. Protein sequence: CASSLWTSGGDEQFF.

This clone was detected once. The chain's CDR3 is CASSPGQGLSPLHF. CDR3 coding DNA: TGTGCCAGCAGTCCGGGACAGGGTCTTTCACCCCTCCACTTT. The chain employs TRBV6-5 and TRBJ1-6; 9 bases agree with TRBD1. CDR1 and CDR2 from the germline V gene are MNHEY and SVGAGI. This CDR3 has 14 residues. Germline trimming cut 5 bases from V and 9 bases from J; bases unmatched to any gene: 5.

The rearrangement joins TRBV5-5 to TRBJ1-1, with 9 bases aligning to TRBD1. CDR3 length: 15 amino acids. Per germline, CDR1 SGHKS and CDR2 YYEKEE (reference sequence). The ends lost 3 bases at V and 1 base at J; junction bases unmatched: 4. The CDR3 bases are TGTGCCAGCAGCTCACAGGGGGCTTGGAACACTGAAGCTTTCTTT. Amino acid sequence: CASSSQGAWNTEAFF.

V is TRBV14 and J is TRBJ1-1; possibly TRBD1 for D (5 bases). V was trimmed by 2 bases and J by 5 bases, leaving 15 bases between them. CDR3 length: 15 residues. Looked up from germline, CDR1 is SGHDN and CDR2 is FVKESK. The CDR3 here is CASSQYATAGTEAFF. CDR3 nucleotide sequence: TGTGCCAGCAGCCAATACGCGACAGCGGGGACTGAAGCTTTCTTT.

This clone was detected once. The chain links TRBV10-1 to TRBJ2-2, with 7 bases aligning to TRBD1. V lost 5 bases, J lost 4 bases, and 1 base stayed unmatched. The germline CDR1 and CDR2 sequences are WNHNN and SYGVQD (reference sequence). The CDR3 spans 13 residues. CDR3 region: CASSPGGTGELFF. The DNA of the CDR3 is TGCGCCAGCAGTCCAGGGGGCACCGGGGAGCTGTTTTTT.

The rearrangement links TRBV7-2 to TRBJ2-2, with 8 bases that match TRBD1. The trim removed 5 bases at V and 6 bases at J, leaving 8 bases unmatched. This CDR3 is built from 15 residues. Germline CDR1 SGHTA, CDR2 FQGNSA. The CDR3, as DNA: TGTGCCAGCAGCCCAGGGACAGGCTATTCCGGGGAGCTGTTTTTT. Its protein product is CASSPGTGYSGELFF.

The rearrangement uses TRBV7-9 and TRBJ2-1, with a weak D call TRBD1 (5 bases). Germline-derived CDR1 and CDR2 are SEHNR and FQNEAQ (reference sequence). The CDR3 has 13 amino acids. V was pared by 1 base and J by 6 bases, with 7 bases between. The DNA of the CDR3 is TGTGCCAGCAGCTTAGTCAGGGCCAATGAGCAGTTCTTC. It specifies CASSLVRANEQFF. The full variable domain, rest sourced from reference TRBV7-9 and TRBJ2-1, is DTGVSQNPRHKITKRGQNVTFRCDPISEHNRLYWYRQTLGQGPEFLTYFQNEAQLEKSRLLSDRFSAERPKGSFSTLEIQRTEQGDSAMYLCASSLVRANEQFFGPGTRLTVL.

The chain links TRBV9 to TRBJ1-3; the D is unclear. Looked up from germline, CDR1 is SGDLS and CDR2 is YYNGEE. V was trimmed by 0 bases and J by 4 bases, leaving 11 bases between them. This CDR3 comprises 15 residues. This chain's CDR3 is CASSVEITGGNTIYF. In DNA form, the CDR3 reads TGTGCCAGCAGCGTAGAAATCACGGGAGGAAACACCATATATTTT.

This clone turned up a few times. The rearrangement joins TRBV5-5 to TRBJ2-7; TRBD1 is a possible D gene (6 bases). The V end lost 3 bases, the J end lost 3 bases, and 16 bases lay between the germline ends. Looked up from germline, CDR1 is SGHKS and CDR2 is YYEKEE (reference sequence). This CDR3 region has 15 residues. CDR3 residues: CASSSGQNPDYEQYF. CDR3 bases: TGTGCCAGCAGCTCCGGACAGAATCCAGACTACGAGCAGTACTTC.

DNA of the CDR3: TGTGCCAGCAACCGTGGGACCGTTGACACAGATACGCAGTATTTT. The encoded protein is CASNRGTVDTDTQYF. The chain links TRBV9 to TRBJ2-3; D may correspond to TRBD1 or TRBD2 (5 bases each). Trimming took 6 bases from V and 2 from J, leaving 16 bases between them. The CDR3 has 15 amino acids. Germline V gives CDR1 SGDLS, CDR2 YYNGEE.